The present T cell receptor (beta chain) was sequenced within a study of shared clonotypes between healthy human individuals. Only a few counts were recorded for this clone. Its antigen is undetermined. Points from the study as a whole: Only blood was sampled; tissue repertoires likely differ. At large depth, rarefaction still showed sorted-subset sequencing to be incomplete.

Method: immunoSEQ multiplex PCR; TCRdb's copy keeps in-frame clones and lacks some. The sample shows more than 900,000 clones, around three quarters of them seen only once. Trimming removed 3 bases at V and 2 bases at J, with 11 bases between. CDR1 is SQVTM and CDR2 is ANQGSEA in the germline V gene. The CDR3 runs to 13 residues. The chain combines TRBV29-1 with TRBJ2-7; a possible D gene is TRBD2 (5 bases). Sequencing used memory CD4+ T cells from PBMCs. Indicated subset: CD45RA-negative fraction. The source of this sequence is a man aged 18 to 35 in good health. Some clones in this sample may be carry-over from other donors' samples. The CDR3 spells CSVDRLTPYEQYF. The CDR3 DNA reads TGCAGCGTTGATCGACTAACCCCCTACGAGCAGTACTTC.